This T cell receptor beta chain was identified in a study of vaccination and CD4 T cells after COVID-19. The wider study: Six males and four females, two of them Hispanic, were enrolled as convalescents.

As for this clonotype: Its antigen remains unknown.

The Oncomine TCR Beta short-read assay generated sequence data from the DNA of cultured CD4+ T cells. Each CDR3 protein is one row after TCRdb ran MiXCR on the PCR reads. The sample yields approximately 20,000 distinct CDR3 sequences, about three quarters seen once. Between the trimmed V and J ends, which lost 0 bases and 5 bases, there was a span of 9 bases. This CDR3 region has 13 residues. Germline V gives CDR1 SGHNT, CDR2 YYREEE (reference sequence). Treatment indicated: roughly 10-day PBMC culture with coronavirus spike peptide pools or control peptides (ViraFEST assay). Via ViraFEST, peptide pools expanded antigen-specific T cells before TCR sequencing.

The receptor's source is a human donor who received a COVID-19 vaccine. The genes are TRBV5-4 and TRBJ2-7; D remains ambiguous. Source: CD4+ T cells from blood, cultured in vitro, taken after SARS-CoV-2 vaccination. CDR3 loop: CASSLASADEQYF. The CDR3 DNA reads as TGTGCCAGCAGCTTGGCCTCTGCCGACGAGCAGTACTTC.